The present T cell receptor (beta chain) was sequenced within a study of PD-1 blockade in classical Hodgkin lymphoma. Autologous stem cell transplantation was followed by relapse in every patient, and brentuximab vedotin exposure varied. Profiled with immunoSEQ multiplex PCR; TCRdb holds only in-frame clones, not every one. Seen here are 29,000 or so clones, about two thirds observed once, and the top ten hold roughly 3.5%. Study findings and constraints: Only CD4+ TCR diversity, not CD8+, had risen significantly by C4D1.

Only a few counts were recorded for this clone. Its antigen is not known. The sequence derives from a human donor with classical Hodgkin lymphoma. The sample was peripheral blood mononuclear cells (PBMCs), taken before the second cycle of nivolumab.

For the CDR3, the DNA is TGTGCCAGCAGCGGTGGAGACAGGGGTGGGGATGAGCAGTTCTTC. Protein: CASSGGDRGGDEQFF. This chain links TRBV9 with TRBJ2-1; TRBD1 aligns across 8 bases. Germline V gene sequence: CDR1 SGDLS, CDR2 YYNGEE. V gave up 3 bases and J gave up 8 bases; unmatched junction bases: 10. The CDR3 loop spans 15 amino acids.